Following are 3 T cell receptor beta chains from one sample sequenced in a study of blood T cells in healthy people across ages. Combining a sample-barcoded 5' primer with a J-beta primer mix, a second PCR ran for about 7 to 12 cycles. TCRdb re-analysed the 5' RACE reads in MiXCR, keeping a single row per CDR3 protein. The sample has some 1.4 million distinct CDR3 sequences, roughly 40% seen once. Sequenced input: blood. The receptors originated from a woman aged 18-29 years in good health.

J is TRBJ1-2 and V is TRBV2; 8 nucleotides agree with TRBD1. Germline assignment: CDR1 SNHLY and CDR2 FYNNEI. This CDR3 is built from 16 residues. Trimming cost V 5 bases and J 1 base; bases outside gene matches: 9. DNA of the CDR3: TGTGCCAGCAGTAGAACCGGGACAGGCATTAACTATGGCTACACCTTC. Encoded protein: CASSRTGTGINYGYTF.

In its sample, this clonotype was seen a few times. The rearrangement joins TRBV20-1 to TRBJ2-3; TRBD2 matches 8 bases. Germline V gene sequence: CDR1 DFQATT, CDR2 SNEGSKA (reference sequence). V trimming: 1 base; J trimming: 4 bases; junction bases outside the gene matches: 10. This CDR3 spans 16 amino acids. This CDR3 is CSARGPFTSGSDTQYF. The CDR3 bases are TGCAGTGCTAGAGGGCCCTTTACTAGCGGATCAGATACGCAGTATTTT.

This clonotype was detected once. J is TRBJ2-2 and V is TRBV6-2 or TRBV6-3, with a weak D call TRBD2 (5 bases). Deletions cut 5 bases from V and 7 bases from J, with 14 bases between. CDR1 is MNHEY and CDR2 is SVGEGT in the germline V gene. The CDR3 loop spans 14 amino acids. The CDR3 is CASSTDEGGGELFF. Here the CDR3 DNA reads TGTGCCAGCAGTACTGATGAGGGCGGCGGGGAGCTGTTTTTT.